What follows are 15 T cell receptor beta chains derived from one specimen sequenced in a study of blood T cell repertoires in COVID-19. TCRdb keeps only in-frame clones here, not all; method: immunoSEQ multiplex PCR. The table lists 200,000 to 300,000 clones, just under 85% of them singletons. Sequencing used peripheral blood. The receptors were gathered from a woman between 55 and 75 years old with active or convalescent COVID-19.

The chain joins TRBV24-1 to TRBJ2-3, with 8 bases that match TRBD1. The CDR3 contains 15 residues. V was clipped by 9 bases and J by 5 bases; unmatched bases: 12. Germline-derived CDR1 and CDR2 are KGHDR and SFDVKD. The CDR3 region has the DNA TGTGCCACCCGGCCCAGGACAGGGCAACGAGATACGCAGTATTTT. As protein: CATRPRTGQRDTQYF.

The chain carries TRBV15 and TRBJ2-3; D possibly corresponds to TRBD1 (6 bases). The length of the CDR3 is 16 residues. Germline V gives CDR1 LNHNV, CDR2 YYDKDF (reference sequence). V gave up 4 bases and J gave up 2 bases, with 16 bases separating them. Here the CDR3 reads CATSIYEQGVTDTQYF. The CDR3 region has the DNA TGTGCCACCAGCATATATGAACAGGGTGTCACAGATACGCAGTATTTT.

The V and J genes are TRBV6-5 and TRBJ1-1; 7 bases map to TRBD1. V shed 4 bases, J shed 1 base, and the junction held 6 bases outside the gene matches. The CDR3 loop spans 15 amino acids. Germline assignment: CDR1 MNHEY and CDR2 SVGAGI. CDR3: CASSSTGAENTEAFF. Written as DNA, the CDR3 is TGTGCCAGCAGTTCTACAGGGGCGGAGAACACTGAAGCTTTCTTT.

This clone has only one observation. The chain joins TRBV30 to TRBJ2-7; TRBD1 is a possible D gene (5 bases). This CDR3 region has 11 residues. V was clipped by 2 bases and J by 5 bases, with 7 bases between them. CDR1 and CDR2 (germline): GTSNPN, SVGIG (reference sequence). The CDR3 nucleotides read TGTGCCTGGAGTCAGGGCCACGAGCAGTACTTC. Its protein product is CAWSQGHEQYF.

This chain connects TRBV3-1 (or the pseudogene TRBV3-2) to TRBJ1-4, with 7 bases fitting TRBD1. The CDR3 is made up of 17 amino acids. J gave up 3 bases and V 3 bases, and 10 bases lay outside the gene matches. Germline V lookup: CDR1 LGHDT, CDR2 YNNKEL (reference sequence). The CDR3 region is CASSQDRRGRANEKLFF. CDR3 DNA sequence: TGTGCCAGCAGCCAGGACCGAAGGGGGCGAGCTAATGAAAAACTGTTTTTT.

The chain is built from TRBV6-2 or TRBV6-3 and TRBJ1-5; D possibly corresponds to TRBD1 (5 bases). Germline CDR1 reads MNHEY; CDR2 reads SVGEGT. The CDR3 length is 16 residues. Trimming took 4 bases from V and 4 from J, leaving 17 bases between them. CDR3 sequence reads: CASSSTKAGRNQPQHF. CDR3 bases: TGTGCCAGCAGTTCAACCAAGGCAGGGAGGAATCAGCCCCAGCATTTT.

V gene TRBV5-1 combines with J gene TRBJ1-1, with D unresolved. The CDR3 extends over 12 amino acids. The germline V gene encodes CDR1 SGHRS and CDR2 YFSETQ. Between the trimmed V and J ends, which lost 7 bases and 1 base, there was a span of 8 bases. The CDR3 spells CASASGNTEAFF. The CDR3 DNA follows: TGCGCCAGCGCGTCAGGGAACACTGAAGCTTTCTTT.

CDR3 region: CASSQRVWRGGLLNTGELFF. CDR3 nucleotides: TGTGCCAGCAGCCAACGAGTGTGGAGGGGGGGACTTCTGAACACCGGGGAGCTGTTTTTT. The V and J genes are TRBV3-1 (or the pseudogene TRBV3-2) and TRBJ2-2, with D possibly being TRBD2 (7 bases). V was pared by 2 bases and J by 1 base, with 23 bases between. CDR1 LGHDT and CDR2 YNNKEL come from the germline V gene (reference sequence). The CDR3 is 20 amino acids.

For the CDR3, the DNA is TGCGCCAGCAGCTTCGCCGGGACAGGGTACAGCACAGATACGCAGTATTTT. It encodes CASSFAGTGYSTDTQYF. V and J are TRBV5-1 and TRBJ2-3; 9 bases fit TRBD1. V lost 2 bases, J lost 0 bases, and 7 bases stayed unmatched. Germline lookup yields CDR1 SGHRS and CDR2 YFSETQ. The CDR3 spans 17 residues.

The V gene is TRBV9, the J gene TRBJ2-1, with TRBD2 matching 9 bases. Trimming cost V 3 bases and J 8 bases; bases outside gene matches: 12. Germline assignment: CDR1 SGDLS and CDR2 YYNGEE. CDR3 length: 16 residues. The CDR3 DNA follows: TGTGCCAGCAGCGGACAACCGGGACTAGCAACCTATGAGCAGTTCTTC. Its protein product is CASSGQPGLATYEQFF. Complete variable domain (other parts from reference TRBV9 and TRBJ2-1): DSGVTQTPKHLITATGQRVTLRCSPRSGDLSVYWYQQSLDQGLQFLIQYYNGEERAKGNILERFSAQQFPDLHSELNLSSLELGDSALYFCASSGQPGLATYEQFFGPGTRLTVL.

The chain recombines TRBV5-1 with TRBJ2-5; 8 bases are shared with TRBD2. The CDR3 has 13 amino acids. Germline CDR1 and CDR2: SGHRS and YFSETQ. V shed 2 bases and J 5 bases; nucleotides not matched to a gene: 2. The CDR3 region has the DNA TGCGCCAGCAGCTTAGGACTAGCTGAGACCCAGTACTTC. It translates to CASSLGLAETQYF.

Only one count was recorded for this clone. V is TRBV30 and J is TRBJ2-5, with a tentative D call TRBD1 (6 bases). V was clipped by 1 base and J by 2 bases, with 8 bases between them. This CDR3 region has 13 residues. Germline values: CDR1 GTSNPN, CDR2 SVGIG (reference sequence). CDR3 DNA: TGTGCCTGGAGTGGGACAGATCAAGAGACCCAGTACTTC. Translating it yields CAWSGTDQETQYF.

The genes are TRBV13 and TRBJ1-2, with 7 bases that match TRBD1. Germline V lookup: CDR1 PRHDT, CDR2 FYEKMQ (reference sequence). With 5 bases clipped from V and 4 bases from J, the junction kept 10 bases outside the gene matches. The CDR3 spans 15 residues. CDR3 region: CASSPSRQGPYGYTF. The CDR3 DNA reads as TGTGCCAGCAGCCCGAGTCGACAGGGTCCCTATGGCTACACCTTC.

The J gene is TRBJ2-1, the V gene TRBV7-9; the D gene is possibly TRBD2 (5 bases). The CDR3 totals 16 residues. V gave up 5 bases and J gave up 4 bases, with 18 bases separating them. Germline V lookup: CDR1 SEHNR, CDR2 FQNEAQ (reference sequence). CDR3 coding DNA: TGTGCCAGCAGCCCCGGAGGAGGCCAAAATTACAATGAGCAGTTCTTC. Its translation is CASSPGGGQNYNEQFF.

The sample holds a few counts of this clone. The rearrangement joins TRBV3-1 (or the pseudogene TRBV3-2) to TRBJ1-2, with D possibly TRBD1 on 6 matching bases. The V end lost 5 bases, the J end lost 4 bases, and 11 bases lay between the germline ends. The CDR3 spans 13 residues. Germline V gene data show CDR1 as LGHDT and CDR2 as YNNKEL (reference sequence). CDR3 region: CASSNFRGYGYTF. In DNA, the CDR3 is TGTGCCAGCAGCAATTTCAGGGGCTATGGCTACACCTTC.